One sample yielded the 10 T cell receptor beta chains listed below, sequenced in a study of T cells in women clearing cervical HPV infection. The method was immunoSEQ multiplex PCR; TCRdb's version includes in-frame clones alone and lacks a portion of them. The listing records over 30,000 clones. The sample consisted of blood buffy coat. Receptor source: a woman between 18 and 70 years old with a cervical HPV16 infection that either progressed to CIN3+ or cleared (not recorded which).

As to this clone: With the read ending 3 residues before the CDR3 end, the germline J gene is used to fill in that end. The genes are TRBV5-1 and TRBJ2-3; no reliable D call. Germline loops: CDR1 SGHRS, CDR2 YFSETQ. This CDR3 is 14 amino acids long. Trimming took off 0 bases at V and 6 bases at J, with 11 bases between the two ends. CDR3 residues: CASSLVATGDTQYF. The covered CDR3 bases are TGCGCCAGCAGCTTGGTAGCCACCGGGGATACG.

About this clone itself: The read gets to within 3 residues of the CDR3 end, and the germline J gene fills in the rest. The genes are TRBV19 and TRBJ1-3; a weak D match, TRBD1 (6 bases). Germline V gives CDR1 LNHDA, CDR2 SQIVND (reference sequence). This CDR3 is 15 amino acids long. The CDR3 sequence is CASSTPTGSGNAIYF. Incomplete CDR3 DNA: TGTGCCAGTAGTACTCCGACAGGTTCCGGAAACGCG.

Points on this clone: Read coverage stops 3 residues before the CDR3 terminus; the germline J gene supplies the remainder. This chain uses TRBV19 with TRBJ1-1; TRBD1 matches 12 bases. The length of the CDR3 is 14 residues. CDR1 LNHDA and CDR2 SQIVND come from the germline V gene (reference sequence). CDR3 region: CASSSGQGANEAFF. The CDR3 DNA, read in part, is TGTGCCAGTAGTTCGGGACAGGGGGCGAACGAG.

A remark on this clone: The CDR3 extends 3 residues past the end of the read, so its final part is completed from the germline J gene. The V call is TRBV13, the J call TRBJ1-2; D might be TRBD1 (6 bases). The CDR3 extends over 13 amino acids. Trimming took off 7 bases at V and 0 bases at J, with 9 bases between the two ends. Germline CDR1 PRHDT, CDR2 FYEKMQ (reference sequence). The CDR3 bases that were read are TGTGCCAGCACAGACAGGACTAACTATGGC. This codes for CASTDRTNYG. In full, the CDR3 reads CASTDRTNYGYTF.

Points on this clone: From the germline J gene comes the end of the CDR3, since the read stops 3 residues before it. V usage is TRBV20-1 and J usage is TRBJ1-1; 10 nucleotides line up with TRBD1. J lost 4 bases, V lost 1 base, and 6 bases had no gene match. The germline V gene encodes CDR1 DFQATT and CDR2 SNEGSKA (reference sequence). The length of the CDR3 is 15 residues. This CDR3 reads CSARAGQGEGTEAFF. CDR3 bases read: TGCAGTGCTAGAGCCGGACAGGGGGAGGGCACTGAA.

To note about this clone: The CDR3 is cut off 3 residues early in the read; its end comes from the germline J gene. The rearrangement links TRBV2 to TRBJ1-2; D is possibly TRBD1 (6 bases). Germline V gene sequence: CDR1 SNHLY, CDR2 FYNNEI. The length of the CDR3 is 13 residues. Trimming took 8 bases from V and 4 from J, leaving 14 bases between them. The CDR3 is CASQRTGFYGYTF. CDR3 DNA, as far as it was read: TGTGCCAGCCAAAGAACAGGGTTCTATGGC.

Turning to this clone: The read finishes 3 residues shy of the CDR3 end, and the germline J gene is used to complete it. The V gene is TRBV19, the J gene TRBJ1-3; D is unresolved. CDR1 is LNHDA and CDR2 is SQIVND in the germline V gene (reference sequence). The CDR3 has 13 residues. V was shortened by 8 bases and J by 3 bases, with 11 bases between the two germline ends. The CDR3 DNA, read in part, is TGTGCCAGTCAACCAACTGGTGGAAACACC. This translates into CASQPTGGNT. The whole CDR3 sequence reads CASQPTGGNTIYF.

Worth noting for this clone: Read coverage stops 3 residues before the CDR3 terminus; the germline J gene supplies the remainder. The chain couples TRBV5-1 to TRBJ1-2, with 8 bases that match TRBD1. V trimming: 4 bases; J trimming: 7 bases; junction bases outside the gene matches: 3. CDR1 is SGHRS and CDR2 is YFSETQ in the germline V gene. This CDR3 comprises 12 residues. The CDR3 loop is CASSVDRGGYTF. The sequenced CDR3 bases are TGCGCCAGCAGCGTTGACAGGGGTGGC.

Partial CDR3 DNA: TGTGCCAGCAGCTACGGACAGAGGCATATAGATAACTATGGC. Its translation is CASSYGQRHIDNYG. The whole CDR3 is CASSYGQRHIDNYGYTF. The chain uses TRBV28 and TRBJ1-2; D perhaps matches TRBD1 (6 bases). The read is 3 residues too short to cover the CDR3 end, so that end is filled in from the germline J gene. Germline CDR1 MDHEN, CDR2 SYDVKM. V lost 6 bases and J 1 base, leaving 21 bases between the germline ends. The CDR3 has 17 amino acids.

Incomplete CDR3 DNA: TGTGCCAGCAGCTTAGCCTGGGACAGGGGGCGTGAG. This sequence encodes CASSLAWDRGRE. The complete CDR3 reads CASSLAWDRGRELFF. The V gene is TRBV7-8, the J gene TRBJ2-2; TRBD1 aligns across 12 bases. The read ends 3 residues early relative to the CDR3; the germline J gene fills the gap. This CDR3 has 15 amino acids. Germline V gene lookup returns CDR1 SGHVS and CDR2 FQNEAQ.